The 30 T cell receptor beta chains presented below share a single source sample, sequenced in a study of T cells after yellow fever vaccination. TCRdb called the 5' RACE reads again in MiXCR, with one record for every CDR3 protein. The data contain about 340,000 distinct CDR3 sequences, about 12% of them singletons. This sample comprised CD4+ T cells sorted from PBMCs, obtained 15 days after the yellow fever booster vaccination. These receptors were collected from a man younger than 35 who received the YFV17D yellow fever vaccine.

The chain combines TRBV20-1 with TRBJ1-6; the D is unclear. CDR1 is DFQATT and CDR2 is SNEGSKA in the germline V gene (reference sequence). V was trimmed by 1 base and J by 7 bases, leaving 11 bases between them. The CDR3 is made up of 14 amino acids. Here the CDR3 reads CSARAVVYNSPLHF. The CDR3 DNA reads TGCAGTGCTAGAGCGGTGGTCTACAATTCACCCCTCCACTTT.

V is TRBV6-5 and J is TRBJ2-1, with TRBD2 as a possible D gene (5 bases). The DNA end favors TRBJ2-7, so the J call may be wrong. The germline CDR1 and CDR2 sequences are MNHEY and SVGAGI. This CDR3 comprises 15 residues. The CDR3 DNA is TGTGCCAGCAGTTACGATCCGGGATTAAGCAATGAGCAGTACTTC. It specifies CASSYDPGLSNEQYF.

The sample holds many counts of this clonotype. The CDR3, as DNA: TGTGCCAGCAGCGCCGGCAGCACAGATACGCAGTATTTT. Amino acid sequence: CASSAGSTDTQYF. The chain links TRBV9 to TRBJ2-3; D is undetermined. Germline CDR1 reads SGDLS; CDR2 reads YYNGEE. V lost 3 bases and J lost 0, with 5 bases in between. The CDR3 totals 13 residues.

J is TRBJ2-5 and V is TRBV12-3 or TRBV12-4; 7 positions match TRBD1. V shed 3 bases, J shed 4 bases, and the junction held 5 bases outside the gene matches. The CDR3 consists of 14 residues. The CDR3, as DNA: TGTGCCAGCAGTTTTTACAGGGGAGTAGAGACCCAGTACTTC. It translates to CASSFYRGVETQYF.

This clonotype was recorded a few times. The chain has TRBV9 and TRBJ2-3, with D uncertain. The germline CDR1 and CDR2 sequences are SGDLS and YYNGEE. The V end lost 0 bases, the J end lost 1 base, and 9 bases lay between the germline ends. The CDR3 runs 15 residues. The CDR3 reads CASSVVARGTDTQYF. DNA for the CDR3: TGTGCCAGCAGCGTAGTGGCTAGAGGCACAGATACGCAGTATTTT. Full variable domain (remainder filled in from reference TRBV9 and TRBJ2-3): DSGVTQTPKHLITATGQRVTLRCSPRSGDLSVYWYQQSLDQGLQFLIQYYNGEERAKGNILERFSAQQFPDLHSELNLSSLELGDSALYFCASSVVARGTDTQYFGPGTRLTVL.

J is TRBJ1-5 and V is TRBV7-9, with a tentative D call TRBD1 (6 bases). V gave up 0 bases and J gave up 2 bases, with 14 bases separating them. Germline CDR1 reads SEHNR; CDR2 reads FQNEAQ (reference sequence). The CDR3 extends over 17 amino acids. This chain's CDR3 is CASSLARGAGGNQPQHF. The CDR3 DNA reads TGTGCCAGCAGCTTAGCTCGGGGGGCCGGAGGCAATCAGCCCCAGCATTTT.

At least ten counts were recorded for this clonotype. The chain carries TRBV4-2 and TRBJ1-1; D is unclear. The germline V gene encodes CDR1 LGHNA and CDR2 YNFKEQ. The V and J ends lost 0 bases and 0 bases respectively, with 8 bases between them. CDR3 length: 15 amino acids. The CDR3 is CASSQERQMNTEAFF. In DNA, the CDR3 is TGTGCCAGCAGCCAAGAGCGGCAGATGAACACTGAAGCTTTCTTT.

This clonotype was counted between two and nine times. This chain joins TRBV5-6 and TRBJ2-1, with D possibly matching TRBD1 (6 bases). The germline V gene has CDR1 SGHDT and CDR2 YYEEEE. With 2 bases removed from V and 1 base from J, the gap between germline ends came to 16 bases. There are 17 residues in the CDR3. CDR3 loop: CASSLRSQGKSYNEQFF. The CDR3, as DNA: TGTGCCAGCAGCTTACGGTCCCAGGGGAAATCCTACAATGAGCAGTTCTTC.

The chain has TRBV18 and TRBJ2-2, with TRBD1 identical over 7 bases. Germline lookup yields CDR1 KGHSH and CDR2 LQKENI. The CDR3 sequence is 15 residues long. With V trimmed by 8 bases and J by 6 bases, 12 bases remained unmatched. CDR3 protein: CASRTGATKPGELFF. The CDR3 nucleotides read TGTGCCAGCCGAACAGGGGCAACGAAACCCGGGGAGCTGTTTTTT. The variable domain in full, completed from reference TRBV18 and TRBJ2-2, reads NAGVMQNPRHLVRRRGQEARLRCSPMKGHSHVYWYRQLPEEGLKFMVYLQKENIIDESGMPKERFSAEFPKEGPSILRIQQVVRGDSAAYFCASRTGATKPGELFFGEGSRLTVL.

This clonotype occurred many times. The chain links TRBV20-1 to TRBJ2-3; perhaps TRBD2 as D (6 bases). The CDR3 runs 14 residues. Looked up from germline, CDR1 is DFQATT and CDR2 is SNEGSKA (reference sequence). Trimming shortened V by 7 bases and J by 2 bases, and 16 bases separated the two germline ends. The CDR3 spells CSGVGGAPTDTQYF. CDR3 coding DNA: TGCAGTGGGGTGGGCGGGGCGCCCACAGATACGCAGTATTTT.

The rearrangement joins TRBV19 to TRBJ2-4; 9 positions agree with TRBD1. This CDR3 comprises 19 residues. CDR1 and CDR2 from the germline V gene are LNHDA and SQIVND (reference sequence). The V and J ends lost 5 bases and 7 bases, in that order; junction bases with no gene match: 21. CDR3 in DNA: TGTGCCAGTAGTCGATTCGGGACAGGGAAAGCCCCAGAGAGGAACATTCAGTACTTC. Encoded protein: CASSRFGTGKAPERNIQYF.

This clonotype was seen more than once but under ten times. The J gene is TRBJ1-4, the V gene TRBV5-1; 8 nucleotides line up with TRBD1. The CDR3 covers 14 residues. Germline CDR1 and CDR2: SGHRS and YFSETQ. With 3 bases clipped from V and 6 bases from J, the junction kept 4 bases outside the gene matches. The CDR3 sequence is CASSSGQGYEKLFF. For the CDR3, the DNA is TGCGCCAGCAGCTCCGGACAGGGTTATGAAAAACTGTTTTTT.

This clonotype occurred a few times. J is TRBJ2-2 and V is TRBV11-3; D is undetermined. CDR1 is SGHNT and CDR2 is YENEEA in the germline V gene. The CDR3 is 14 amino acids. The V end lost 5 bases, the J end lost 5 bases, and 12 bases lay between the germline ends. The DNA of the CDR3 is TGTGCCAGCAGCGTAAGGGTGAATACCGGGGAGCTGTTTTTT. The encoded protein is CASSVRVNTGELFF. Together with reference TRBV11-3 and TRBJ2-2, the CDR3 gives the full variable domain: EAGVVQSPRYKIIEKKQPVAFWCNPISGHNTLYWYLQNLGQGPELLIRYENEEAVDDSQLPKDRFSAERLKGVDSTLKIQPAELGDSAVYLCASSVRVNTGELFFGEGSRLTVL.

This clonotype occurred a few times. The chain employs TRBV10-3 and TRBJ2-5; D call uncertain. CDR1 ENHRY and CDR2 SYGVKD come from the germline V gene. This CDR3 comprises 13 residues. V was cut by 4 bases and J by 1 base, with 7 bases left in between. The CDR3 region is CAISGQSQETQYF. As DNA, the CDR3 is TGTGCCATCAGTGGTCAGTCCCAAGAGACCCAGTACTTC.

V and J are TRBV27 and TRBJ1-2; 9 positions match TRBD1. Germline CDR1 reads MNHEY; CDR2 reads SMNVEV (reference sequence). The J segment lost 8 bases and the V segment lost 2 bases, leaving 3 bases of the junction unmatched. The CDR3 runs 13 residues. CDR3 nucleotides: TGTGCCAGCAGTTTAACAGGGGGCTGGGGCTACACCTTC. The encoded protein is CASSLTGGWGYTF.

V usage is TRBV5-5 and J usage is TRBJ1-5; D is unresolved. The CDR3 sequence is 14 residues long. The germline CDR1 and CDR2 sequences are SGHKS and YYEKEE (reference sequence). V was shortened by 3 bases and J by 3 bases, with 10 bases between the two germline ends. Here the CDR3 DNA reads TGTGCCAGCAGCTGGTACAGCAACAATCAGCCCCAGCATTTT. It translates to CASSWYSNNQPQHF.

This clonotype was seen a few times. The V call is TRBV11-2, the J call TRBJ2-7, with D tentatively TRBD1 (8 bases). Germline CDR1 and CDR2: SGHAT and FQNNGV. The CDR3 is 15 amino acids. Deletions cut 5 bases from V and 4 bases from J, with 18 bases between. CDR3 sequence: CASSPLTGGGYEQYF. The CDR3 DNA reads TGTGCCAGCAGCCCACTTACAGGGGGGGGATACGAGCAGTACTTC.

This clonotype has just a few counts. The V gene is TRBV6-6, the J gene TRBJ2-7; 7 bases line up with TRBD1. Looked up from germline, CDR1 is MNHNY and CDR2 is SVGAGI (reference sequence). Losses at the gene ends were 6 bases for V and 2 bases for J; bases not matched to a gene: 10. CDR3 length equals 15 residues. The CDR3 is CASRSQRDSPYEQYV. DNA of the CDR3: TGTGCCAGCAGGAGCCAACGGGACAGCCCCTACGAGCAGTACGTC.

This chain joins TRBV5-4 and TRBJ2-3; tentative D call: TRBD1 (6 bases). CDR3 length: 15 amino acids. The V end was cut by 0 bases, the J end by 4 bases, with 12 bases between. Germline-derived CDR1 and CDR2 are SGHNT and YYREEE (reference sequence). In DNA form, the CDR3 reads TGTGCCAGCAGCTTGGAAGGGGGAATTTCAGATACGCAGTATTTT. Translated: CASSLEGGISDTQYF.

This clonotype showed up many times. This chain connects TRBV29-1 to TRBJ2-3; TRBD2 matches 13 bases. Trimming took 3 bases from V and 0 from J; bases not matched to a gene: 9. The CDR3 length is 18 residues. Per germline, CDR1 SQVTM and CDR2 ANQGSEA. CDR3 loop: CSVEGIGTSGASTDTQYF. CDR3 nucleotides: TGCAGCGTTGAGGGAATCGGGACTAGCGGGGCTAGCACAGATACGCAGTATTTT.

This clonotype was observed a few times. The rearrangement links TRBV24-1 to TRBJ2-1; maybe TRBD1 (6 bases). CDR3 size: 14 residues. V was clipped by 4 bases and J by 8 bases, with 14 bases between them. Germline V gene lookup returns CDR1 KGHDR and CDR2 SFDVKD. CDR3 bases: TGTGCCACCAGTGAGAATGACAGGCCCGATGAGCAGTTCTTC. Protein product: CATSENDRPDEQFF.

The sample holds a few counts of this clonotype. The chain has TRBV5-1 and TRBJ1-1; the D gene is possibly TRBD1 (5 bases). Germline loops: CDR1 SGHRS, CDR2 YFSETQ. With 5 bases removed from V and 1 base from J, the gap between germline ends came to 12 bases. CDR3 length equals 14 residues. The CDR3 region is CASSVMGRNTEAFF. DNA for the CDR3: TGCGCCAGCAGTGTAATGGGACGGAACACTGAAGCTTTCTTT.

This clonotype has at least ten counts. V is TRBV12-3 or TRBV12-4 and J is TRBJ2-3; TRBD2 aligns across 7 bases. The CDR3 consists of 14 residues. The V gene end was trimmed by 5 bases and the J gene end by 9 bases; junction bases not matched to a gene: 11. Here the CDR3 reads CASSPGTTIGTQYF. The CDR3 DNA is TGTGCCAGCAGTCCCGGGACTACGATAGGGACGCAGTATTTT.

The sample holds a few counts of this clonotype. The chain is built from TRBV3-1 and TRBJ2-1; a weak D match, TRBD2 (5 bases). Trimming removed 6 bases from V and 7 bases from J, with 13 bases in between. The CDR3 extends over 13 amino acids. Germline CDR1 and CDR2: LGHDT and YNNKEL (reference sequence). The CDR3, as DNA: TGTGCCAGCAGGCGGGCCGCAACGAATGAGCAGTTCTTC. Its protein product is CASRRAATNEQFF.

The rearrangement joins TRBV7-9 to TRBJ2-1; D is uncertain. The V end lost 4 bases, the J end lost 5 bases, and 15 bases lay between the germline ends. The CDR3 runs to 15 residues. The germline V gene has CDR1 SEHNR and CDR2 FQNEAQ (reference sequence). The CDR3 bases are TGTGCCAGCAGCTCCCGGCCCCTAATTGACAATGAGCAGTTCTTC. It codes for CASSSRPLIDNEQFF.

This clonotype appeared many times. This rearrangement joins TRBV7-2 to TRBJ2-2; D gene ambiguous. Per germline, CDR1 SGHTA and CDR2 FQGNSA. The V end lost 4 bases, the J end lost 3 bases, and 3 bases lay between the germline ends. The CDR3 extends over 12 amino acids. In nucleotides, the CDR3 is TGTGCCAGCAGCTCCTACACCGGGGAGCTGTTTTTT. Translation: CASSSYTGELFF.

This clonotype was counted only a few times. V gene TRBV20-1 combines with J gene TRBJ1-1; the D gene is possibly TRBD1 (5 bases). The CDR3 extends over 14 amino acids. CDR1 is DFQATT and CDR2 is SNEGSKA in the germline V gene (reference sequence). Trimming shortened V by 6 bases and J by 0 bases, and 14 bases separated the two germline ends. CDR3 residues: CSAGRGAMNTEAFF. As DNA, the CDR3 is TGCAGTGCCGGACGAGGGGCTATGAACACTGAAGCTTTCTTT.

This clonotype turned up a few times. The rearrangement links TRBV20-1 to TRBJ1-1, with no clear D. CDR3 size: 13 residues. V was clipped by 6 bases and J by 0 bases, with 11 bases between them. Germline loops: CDR1 DFQATT, CDR2 SNEGSKA (reference sequence). The CDR3 here is CSASKPLNTEAFF. CDR3 nucleotides: TGCAGTGCCAGCAAGCCTCTGAACACTGAAGCTTTCTTT.

The gene calls are TRBV2 and TRBJ1-6; no clear D gene. CDR1 and CDR2 from the germline V gene are SNHLY and FYNNEI. This CDR3 comprises 11 residues. V lost 3 bases, J lost 8 bases, and 2 bases lay in between. The CDR3 DNA is TGTGCCAGCAGTGATGATTCACCCCTCCACTTT. It specifies CASSDDSPLHF.

This clonotype was observed a handful of times. V is TRBV4-2 and J is TRBJ2-5; D is perhaps TRBD2 (6 bases). Germline V gene sequence: CDR1 LGHNA, CDR2 YNFKEQ. Trimming stripped 0 bases from V and 5 bases from J, with 13 bases between. The CDR3 covers 15 residues. CDR3 sequence reads: CASSQDPSGDETQYF. The CDR3, as DNA: TGTGCCAGCAGCCAAGATCCATCGGGGGACGAGACCCAGTACTTC.